This entry features one T cell receptor beta chain sequence. Measured with immunoSEQ multiplex PCR; TCRdb has only the in-frame clones, and not every one. The sample has 90,000 to 100,000 clones, 80% to 90% seen once. Time point meaning: blood 4 weeks post-SBRT, at nephrectomy. Treatment in this sample: 15 Gy SBRT to primary tumor, nephrectomy 4 weeks later. Nephrectomy followed 15 Gy stereotactic body radiation by 4 weeks. Radiation-treated patients gave blood at baseline, week 2 and week 4. These data originate in a study of radiation and T cells in renal cell carcinoma. Germline CDR1 is LNHNV and CDR2 is YYDKDF (reference sequence). The CDR3 extends over 20 amino acids. V dropped 0 bases and J dropped 5 bases, with 28 bases sitting between them.

The TCR was taken from a man in his sixties with renal cell carcinoma. Specimen: blood, collected from a patient whose treatment included radiotherapy and nephrectomy. This rearrangement joins TRBV15 to TRBJ2-5, with D perhaps being TRBD1 or TRBD2 (5 bases each). CDR3 residues: CATSRDLSSPEGIVLETQYF. For the CDR3, the DNA is TGTGCCACCAGCAGAGATCTCTCATCCCCAGAGGGGATTGTCTTGGAGACCCAGTACTTC.